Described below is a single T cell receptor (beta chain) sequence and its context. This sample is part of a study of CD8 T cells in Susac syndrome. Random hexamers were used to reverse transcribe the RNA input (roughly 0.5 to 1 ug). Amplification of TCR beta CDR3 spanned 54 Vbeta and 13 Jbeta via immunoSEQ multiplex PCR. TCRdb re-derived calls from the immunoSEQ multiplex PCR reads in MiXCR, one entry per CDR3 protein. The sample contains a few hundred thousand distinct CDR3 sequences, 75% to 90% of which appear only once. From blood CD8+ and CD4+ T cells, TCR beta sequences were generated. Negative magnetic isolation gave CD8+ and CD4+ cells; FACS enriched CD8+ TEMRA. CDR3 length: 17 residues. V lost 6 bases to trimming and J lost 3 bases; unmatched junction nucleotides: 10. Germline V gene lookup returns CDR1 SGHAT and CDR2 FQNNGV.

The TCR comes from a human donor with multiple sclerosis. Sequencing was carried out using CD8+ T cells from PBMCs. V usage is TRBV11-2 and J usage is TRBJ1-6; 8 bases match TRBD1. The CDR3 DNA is TGTGCCAGCAGATATAGACAGGGGTCGTTCTATAATTCACCCCTCCACTTT. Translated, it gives CASRYRQGSFYNSPLHF.